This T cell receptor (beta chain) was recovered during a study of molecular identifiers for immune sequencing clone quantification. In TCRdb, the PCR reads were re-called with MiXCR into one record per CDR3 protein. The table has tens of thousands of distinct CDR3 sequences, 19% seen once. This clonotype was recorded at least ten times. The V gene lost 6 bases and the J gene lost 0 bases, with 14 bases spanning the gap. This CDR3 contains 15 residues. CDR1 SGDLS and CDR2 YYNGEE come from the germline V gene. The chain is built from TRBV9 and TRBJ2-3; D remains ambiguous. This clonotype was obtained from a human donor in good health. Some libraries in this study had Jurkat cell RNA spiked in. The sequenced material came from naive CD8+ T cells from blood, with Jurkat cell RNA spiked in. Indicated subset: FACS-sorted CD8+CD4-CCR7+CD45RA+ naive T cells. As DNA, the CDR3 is TGTGCCAGCACCCCACCGGGTTATAGCACAGATACGCAGTATTTT. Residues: CASTPPGYSTDTQYF. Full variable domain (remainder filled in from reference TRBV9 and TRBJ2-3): DSGVTQTPKHLITATGQRVTLRCSPRSGDLSVYWYQQSLDQGLQFLIQYYNGEERAKGNILERFSAQQFPDLHSELNLSSLELGDSALYFCASTPPGYSTDTQYFGPGTRLTVL.